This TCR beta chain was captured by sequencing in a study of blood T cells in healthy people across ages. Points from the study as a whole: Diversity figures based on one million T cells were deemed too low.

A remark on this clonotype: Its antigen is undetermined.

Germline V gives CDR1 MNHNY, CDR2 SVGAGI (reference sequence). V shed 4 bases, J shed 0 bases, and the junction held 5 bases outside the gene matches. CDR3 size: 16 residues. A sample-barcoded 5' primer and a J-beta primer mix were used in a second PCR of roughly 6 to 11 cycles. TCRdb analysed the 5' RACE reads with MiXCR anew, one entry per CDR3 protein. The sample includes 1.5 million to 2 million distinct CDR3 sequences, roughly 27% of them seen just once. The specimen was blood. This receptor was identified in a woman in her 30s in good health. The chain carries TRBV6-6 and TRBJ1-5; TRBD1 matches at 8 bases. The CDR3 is CASSSRGTGSNQPQHF. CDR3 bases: TGTGCCAGCAGTTCTCGGGGGACAGGTAGCAATCAGCCCCAGCATTTT.